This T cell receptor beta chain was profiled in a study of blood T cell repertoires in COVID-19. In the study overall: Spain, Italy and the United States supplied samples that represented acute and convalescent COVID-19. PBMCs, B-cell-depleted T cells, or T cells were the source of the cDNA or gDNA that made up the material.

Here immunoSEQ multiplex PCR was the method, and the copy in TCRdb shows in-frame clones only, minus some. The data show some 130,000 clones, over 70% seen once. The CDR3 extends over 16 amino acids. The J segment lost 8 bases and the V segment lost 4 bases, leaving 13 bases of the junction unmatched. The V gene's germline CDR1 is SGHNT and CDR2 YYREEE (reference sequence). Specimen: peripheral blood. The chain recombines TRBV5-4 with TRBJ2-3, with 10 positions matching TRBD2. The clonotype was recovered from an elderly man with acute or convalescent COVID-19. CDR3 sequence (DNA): TGTGCCAGCAGCCTCACTAGCGGGGCCTCCCTAGGTACGCAGTATTTT. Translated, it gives CASSLTSGASLGTQYF.